The present T cell receptor beta chain was sequenced within a study of spatial heterogeneity in lung cancer. Time point indicated: sample taken at primary tumor resection. The donors comprised about 70 untreated early-stage non-small cell lung cancer patients. Unsorted whole RNA of tumor, nontumor lung or frozen PBMC was sequenced. TCR cDNA molecules each had a unique molecular identifier. TCRdb ran MiXCR on the 5' RACE reads and lists one entry per CDR3 protein. This sample carries thousands of distinct CDR3 sequences, 11% to 15% of them seen once, and the ten largest clones take roughly 10%. Overall study results and limits: The study found that ubiquitous and regional expanded TCR counts tracked ubiquitous and regional nonsynonymous mutations, respectively. For expanded intratumoral alpha and beta TCRs, counts tracked tumor mutation counts.

Ten or more counts support this clonotype. Its target is not known. The library was prepared for alpha chains; this beta chain is a stray read, so its frequency means little. V was clipped by 0 bases and J by 6 bases, with 10 bases between them. The CDR3 consists of 14 residues. CDR1 SGHDN and CDR2 FVKESK come from the germline V gene. The TCR originated in a female donor with early-stage non-small cell lung cancer. The chain carries TRBV14 and TRBJ2-3, with D possibly called TRBD1 or TRBD2 (5 bases each). Sequencing was performed on lung tumor tissue, taken at surgery. The CDR3 DNA is TGTGCCAGCAGCCAAGAAACTTGGGGGGATACGCAGTATTTT. It translates to CASSQETWGDTQYF.